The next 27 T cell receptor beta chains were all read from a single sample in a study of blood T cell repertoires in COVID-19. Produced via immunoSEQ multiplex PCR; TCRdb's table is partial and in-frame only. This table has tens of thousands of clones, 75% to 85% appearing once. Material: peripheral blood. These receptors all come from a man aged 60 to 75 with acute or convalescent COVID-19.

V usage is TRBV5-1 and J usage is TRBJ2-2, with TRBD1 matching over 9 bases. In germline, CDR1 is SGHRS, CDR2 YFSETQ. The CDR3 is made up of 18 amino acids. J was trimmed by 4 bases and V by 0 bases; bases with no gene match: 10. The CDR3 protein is CASSLGQGTGSFTGELFF. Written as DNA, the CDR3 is TGCGCCAGCAGCTTGGGACAGGGGACAGGGAGTTTCACCGGGGAGCTGTTTTTT.

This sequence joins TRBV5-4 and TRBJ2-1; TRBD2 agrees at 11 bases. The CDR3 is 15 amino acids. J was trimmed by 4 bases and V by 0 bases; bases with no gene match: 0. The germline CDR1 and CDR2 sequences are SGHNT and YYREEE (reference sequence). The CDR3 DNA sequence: TGTGCCAGCAGCTTGGGACTAGCGGGATACAATGAGCAGTTCTTC. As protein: CASSLGLAGYNEQFF. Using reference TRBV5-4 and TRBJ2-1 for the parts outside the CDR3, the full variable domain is ETGVTQSPTHLIKTRGQQVTLRCSSQSGHNTVSWYQQALGQGPQFIFQYYREEENGRGNFPPRFSGLQFPNYSSELNVNALELDDSALYLCASSLGLAGYNEQFFGPGTRLTVL.

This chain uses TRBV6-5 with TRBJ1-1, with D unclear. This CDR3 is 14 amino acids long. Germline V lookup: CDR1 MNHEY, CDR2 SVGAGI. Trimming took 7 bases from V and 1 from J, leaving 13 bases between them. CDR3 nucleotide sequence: TGTGCCAGCACCCCCTTGGAGGGGAACACTGAAGCTTTCTTT. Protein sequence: CASTPLEGNTEAFF.

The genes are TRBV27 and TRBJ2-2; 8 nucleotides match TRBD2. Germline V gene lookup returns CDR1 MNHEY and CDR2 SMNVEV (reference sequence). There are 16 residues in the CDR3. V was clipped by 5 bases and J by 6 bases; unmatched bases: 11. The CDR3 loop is CASSKGTSVIPGELFF. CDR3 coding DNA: TGTGCCAGCAGTAAGGGGACTAGTGTCATCCCCGGGGAGCTGTTTTTT.

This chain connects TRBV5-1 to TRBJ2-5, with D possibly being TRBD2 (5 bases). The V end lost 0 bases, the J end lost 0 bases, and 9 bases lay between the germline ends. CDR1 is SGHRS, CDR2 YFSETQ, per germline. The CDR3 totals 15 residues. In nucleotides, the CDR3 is TGCGCCAGCAGCTTGGCCGTCGGGGACCAAGAGACCCAGTACTTC. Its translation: CASSLAVGDQETQYF. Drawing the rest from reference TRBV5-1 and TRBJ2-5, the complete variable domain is KAGVTQTPRYLIKTRGQQVTLSCSPISGHRSVSWYQQTPGQGLQFLFEYFSETQRNKGNFPGRFSGRQFSNSRSEMNVSTLELGDSALYLCASSLAVGDQETQYFGPGTRLLVL.

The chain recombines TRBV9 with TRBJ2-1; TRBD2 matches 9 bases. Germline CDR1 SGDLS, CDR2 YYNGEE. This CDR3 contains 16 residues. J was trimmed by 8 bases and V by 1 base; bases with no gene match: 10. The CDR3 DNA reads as TGTGCCAGCAGCGTAAGTTCAGCGGGGGGAGGATATGAGCAGTTCTTC. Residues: CASSVSSAGGGYEQFF.

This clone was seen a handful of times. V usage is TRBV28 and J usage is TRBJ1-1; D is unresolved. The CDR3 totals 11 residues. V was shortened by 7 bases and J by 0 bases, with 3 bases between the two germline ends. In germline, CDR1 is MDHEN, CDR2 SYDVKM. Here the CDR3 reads CASTVNTEAFF. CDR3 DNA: TGTGCCAGCACAGTGAACACTGAAGCTTTCTTT.

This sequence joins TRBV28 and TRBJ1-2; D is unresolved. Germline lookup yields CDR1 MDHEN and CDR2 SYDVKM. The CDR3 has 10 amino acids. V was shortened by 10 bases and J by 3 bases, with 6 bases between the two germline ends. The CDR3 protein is CATQYYGYTF. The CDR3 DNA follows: TGTGCCACCCAGTACTATGGCTACACCTTC.

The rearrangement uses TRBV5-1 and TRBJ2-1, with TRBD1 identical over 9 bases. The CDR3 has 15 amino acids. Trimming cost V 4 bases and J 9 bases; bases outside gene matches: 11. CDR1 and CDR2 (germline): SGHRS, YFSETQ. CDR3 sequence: CASSLTGQGSGEQFF. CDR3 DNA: TGCGCCAGCAGCCTCACGGGACAGGGATCAGGTGAGCAGTTCTTC.

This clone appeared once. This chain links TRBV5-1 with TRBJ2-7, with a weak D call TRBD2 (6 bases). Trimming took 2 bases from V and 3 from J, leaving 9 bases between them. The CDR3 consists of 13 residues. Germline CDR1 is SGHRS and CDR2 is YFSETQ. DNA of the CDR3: TGCGCCAGCAGCTTAGGAGGGATCTACGAGCAGTACTTC. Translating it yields CASSLGGIYEQYF.

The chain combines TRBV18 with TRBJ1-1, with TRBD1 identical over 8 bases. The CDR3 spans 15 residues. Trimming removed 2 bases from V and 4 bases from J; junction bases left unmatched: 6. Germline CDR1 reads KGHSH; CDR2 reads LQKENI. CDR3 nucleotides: TGTGCCAGCTCACCAGGGCAGGGGGCGGCCACTGAAGCTTTCTTT. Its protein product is CASSPGQGAATEAFF.

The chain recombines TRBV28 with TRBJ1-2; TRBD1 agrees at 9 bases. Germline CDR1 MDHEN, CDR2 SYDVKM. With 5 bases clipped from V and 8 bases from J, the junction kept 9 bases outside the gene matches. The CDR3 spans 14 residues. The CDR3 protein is CASSGTGRIRGYTF. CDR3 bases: TGTGCCAGCAGTGGGACAGGGAGGATACGGGGCTACACCTTC.

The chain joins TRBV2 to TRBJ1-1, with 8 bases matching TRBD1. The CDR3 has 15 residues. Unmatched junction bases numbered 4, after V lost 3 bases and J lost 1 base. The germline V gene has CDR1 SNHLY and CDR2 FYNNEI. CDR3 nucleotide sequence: TGTGCCAGCAGTGATCAGGGGGCAGGGAACACTGAAGCTTTCTTT. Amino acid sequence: CASSDQGAGNTEAFF.

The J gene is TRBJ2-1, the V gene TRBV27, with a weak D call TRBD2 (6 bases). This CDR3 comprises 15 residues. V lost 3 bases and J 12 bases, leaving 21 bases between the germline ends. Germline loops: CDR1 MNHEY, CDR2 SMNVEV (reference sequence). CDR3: CASSLVPPRLGGQFF. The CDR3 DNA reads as TGTGCCAGCAGTTTGGTTCCCCCACGCCTGGGGGGGCAGTTCTTC.

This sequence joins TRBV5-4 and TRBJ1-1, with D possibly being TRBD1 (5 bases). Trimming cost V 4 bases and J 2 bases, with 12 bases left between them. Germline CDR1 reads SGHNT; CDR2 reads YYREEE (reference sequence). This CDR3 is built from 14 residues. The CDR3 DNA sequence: TGTGCCAGCAGCCCCAGGGCGCTAAACACTGAAGCTTTCTTT. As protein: CASSPRALNTEAFF. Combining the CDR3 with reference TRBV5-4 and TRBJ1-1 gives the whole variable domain ETGVTQSPTHLIKTRGQQVTLRCSSQSGHNTVSWYQQALGQGPQFIFQYYREEENGRGNFPPRFSGLQFPNYSSELNVNALELDDSALYLCASSPRALNTEAFFGQGTRLTVV.

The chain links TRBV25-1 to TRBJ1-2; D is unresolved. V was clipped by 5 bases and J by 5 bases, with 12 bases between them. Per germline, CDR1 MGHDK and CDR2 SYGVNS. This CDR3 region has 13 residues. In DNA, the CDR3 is TGTGCCAGCAGTTCGAGCGGACTTTATGGCTACACCTTC. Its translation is CASSSSGLYGYTF.

CDR3 DNA sequence: TGTGCCAGCAGCCAAGATTTCGGAGGGACTATTGAAGAGACCCAGTACTTC. Translating it yields CASSQDFGGTIEETQYF. V gene TRBV3-1 (or the pseudogene TRBV3-2) combines with J gene TRBJ2-5, with 7 positions matching TRBD2. Germline V lookup: CDR1 LGHDT, CDR2 YNNKEL (reference sequence). After removal of 0 bases from V and 3 bases from J, the junction contained 10 bases not matched to a gene. This CDR3 contains 17 residues.

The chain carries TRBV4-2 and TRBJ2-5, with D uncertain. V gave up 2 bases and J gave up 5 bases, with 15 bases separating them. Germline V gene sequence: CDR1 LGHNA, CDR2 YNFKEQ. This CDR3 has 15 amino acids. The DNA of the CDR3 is TGTGCCAGCAGCCAAACCTACGAGCCCTGGGAGACCCAGTACTTC. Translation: CASSQTYEPWETQYF.

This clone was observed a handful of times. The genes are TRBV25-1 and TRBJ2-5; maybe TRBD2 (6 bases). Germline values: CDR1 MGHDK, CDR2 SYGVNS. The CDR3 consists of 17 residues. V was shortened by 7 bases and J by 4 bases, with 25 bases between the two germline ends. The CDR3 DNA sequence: TGTGCCAGCACCGCGGCGACTAGTATCTTTTCGGGAGAGACCCAGTACTTC. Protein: CASTAATSIFSGETQYF. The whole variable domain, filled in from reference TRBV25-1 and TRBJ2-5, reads EADIYQTPRYLVIGTGKKITLECSQTMGHDKMYWYQQDPGMELHLIHYSYGVNSTEKGDLSSESTVSRIRTEHFPLTLESARPSHTSQYLCASTAATSIFSGETQYFGPGTRLLVL.

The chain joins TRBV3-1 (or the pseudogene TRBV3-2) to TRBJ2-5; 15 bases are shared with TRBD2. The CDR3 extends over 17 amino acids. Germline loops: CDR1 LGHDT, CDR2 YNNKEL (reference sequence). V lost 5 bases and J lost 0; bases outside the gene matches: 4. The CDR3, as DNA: TGTGCCAGCAGCGCCGGACTAGCGGGGGGGTACCAAGAGACCCAGTACTTC. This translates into CASSAGLAGGYQETQYF.

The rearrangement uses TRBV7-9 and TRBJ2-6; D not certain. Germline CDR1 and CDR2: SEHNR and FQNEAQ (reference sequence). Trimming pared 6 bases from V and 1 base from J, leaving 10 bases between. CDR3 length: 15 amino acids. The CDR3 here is CASRVTRSGANVLTF. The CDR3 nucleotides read TGTGCCAGCAGGGTAACAAGATCTGGGGCCAACGTCCTGACTTTC.

The chain's CDR3 is CASSFRETQYF. The CDR3 DNA reads TGCGCCAGCAGCTTTAGAGAGACCCAGTACTTC. The chain couples TRBV5-1 to TRBJ2-5; D ambiguous. From germline, CDR1 is SGHRS and CDR2 YFSETQ. V gave up 2 bases and J gave up 4 bases, with 3 bases separating them. The length of the CDR3 is 11 residues.

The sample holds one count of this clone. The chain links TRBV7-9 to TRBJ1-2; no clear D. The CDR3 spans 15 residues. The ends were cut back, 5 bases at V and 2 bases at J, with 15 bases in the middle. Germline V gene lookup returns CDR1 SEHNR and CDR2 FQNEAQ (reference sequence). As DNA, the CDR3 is TGTGCCAGCAGCAACGGGATAGGGTTGAACTATGGCTACACCTTC. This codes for CASSNGIGLNYGYTF.

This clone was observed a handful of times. The CDR3 region is CASSIATGNQPQHF. The CDR3 DNA is TGTGCCAGTAGTATAGCGACAGGCAATCAGCCCCAGCATTTT. The chain employs TRBV19 and TRBJ1-5; maybe TRBD1 (5 bases). The CDR3 covers 14 residues. The germline V gene has CDR1 LNHDA and CDR2 SQIVND (reference sequence). Deletions cut 1 base from V and 2 bases from J, with 6 bases between. Using reference TRBV19 and TRBJ1-5 for the parts outside the CDR3, the full variable domain is DGGITQSPKYLFRKEGQNVTLSCEQNLNHDAMYWYRQDPGQGLRLIYYSQIVNDFQKGDIAEGYSVSREKKESFPLTVTSAQKNPTAFYLCASSIATGNQPQHFGDGTRLSIL.

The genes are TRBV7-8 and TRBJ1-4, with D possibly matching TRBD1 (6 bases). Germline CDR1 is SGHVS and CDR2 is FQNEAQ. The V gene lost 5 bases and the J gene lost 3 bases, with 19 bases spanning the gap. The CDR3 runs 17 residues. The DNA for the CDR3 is TGTGCCAGCAGCCCTCGGGACAAGGGCCTCTCTAATGAAAAACTGTTTTTT. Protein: CASSPRDKGLSNEKLFF.

This CDR3 is CASGRIEAQFF. As DNA, the CDR3 is TGCGCCAGCGGGAGGATAGAAGCCCAGTTCTTC. The chain recombines TRBV5-1 with TRBJ2-1; maybe TRBD2 (6 bases). Trimming shortened V by 7 bases and J by 13 bases, and 15 bases separated the two germline ends. Looked up from germline, CDR1 is SGHRS and CDR2 is YFSETQ. The length of the CDR3 is 11 residues.

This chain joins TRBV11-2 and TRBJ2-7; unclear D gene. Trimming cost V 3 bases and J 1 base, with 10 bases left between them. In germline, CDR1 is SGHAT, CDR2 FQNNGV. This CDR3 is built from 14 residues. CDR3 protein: CASSFSGNSYEQYF. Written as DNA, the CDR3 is TGTGCCAGCAGCTTTAGTGGTAATTCCTACGAGCAGTACTTC.